This TCR beta chain was sequenced during a study of EBV T-cell therapy then PD-1 blockade in nasopharyngeal carcinoma. Germline V gene data show CDR1 as SNHLY and CDR2 as FYNNEI. V was pared by 4 bases and J by 7 bases, with 13 bases between. The CDR3 sequence is 13 residues long. Treatment denoted: AdE1-LMPpoly-expanded autologous EBV-specific T-cell therapy followed by anti-PD-1 nivolumab. On this clone: Its cognate antigen is unknown.

Profiling relied on immunoSEQ multiplex PCR, and the TCRdb table lists in-frame clones only, not all of them. Here the sample spans 19,000 or so clones, over 70% being singletons. This clonotype was sampled from a man aged 35 to 55 with nasopharyngeal carcinoma. The gene calls are TRBV2 and TRBJ1-2, with D uncertain. The source material was CD8+ T cells from blood, sampled at day 0 from a patient whose treatment included autologous EBV-specific T cells and nivolumab. This chain's CDR3 is CASSGTEVFGYTF. CDR3 nucleotide sequence: TGTGCCAGCAGTGGGACCGAGGTCTTTGGCTACACCTTC.